A selection of T cell receptor beta chains follows, all from one sample in a study of blood T cell repertoires in COVID-19. Sequencing was performed with immunoSEQ multiplex PCR; in TCRdb, only in-frame clones are kept and a portion is missing. Here the sample spans about 28,000 clones, over 70% being singletons. The sample was peripheral blood. The receptors derive from a man in his 70s with active COVID-19. CDR3s include the opening cysteine and the closing phenylalanine or tryptophan. The order of the fields is D gene, V gene, J gene, clone size, CDR3 protein, CDR3 DNA. D genes are given only for firm matches. Expanded clones get a size class; other rows say once, few or many, or leave the size out.

D gene: TRBD1
V gene: TRBV28
J gene: TRBJ2-7
clone size: NA
CDR3 protein: CASSRQGSSYEQYF
CDR3 DNA: TGTGCCAGCAGTCGACAGGGAAGCTCCTACGAGCAGTACTTC

D gene: NA
V gene: TRBV2
J gene: TRBJ2-1
clone size: few
CDR3 protein: CASSVRSYNEQFF
CDR3 DNA: TGTGCCAGCAGTGTCCGCTCCTACAATGAGCAGTTCTTC

D gene: TRBD1
V gene: TRBV29-1
J gene: TRBJ1-1
clone size: NA
CDR3 protein: CSALLTGPTEAFF
CDR3 DNA: TGCAGCGCATTACTGACAGGGCCCACTGAAGCTTTCTTT

D gene: NA
V gene: TRBV4-3
J gene: TRBJ2-1
clone size: few
CDR3 protein: CASSQDGGGLYNEQFF
CDR3 DNA: TGCGCCAGCAGCCAGGATGGGGGGGGCCTCTACAATGAGCAGTTCTTC

D gene: NA
V gene: TRBV28
J gene: TRBJ1-2
clone size: NA
CDR3 protein: CASSFGLTDNYGYTF
CDR3 DNA: TGTGCCAGCAGTTTCGGGTTGACTGATAACTATGGCTACACCTTC

D gene: NA
V gene: TRBV15
J gene: TRBJ2-5
clone size: NA
CDR3 protein: CATSRAGIRETQYF
CDR3 DNA: TGTGCCACCAGCAGAGCCGGCATCAGGGAGACCCAGTACTTC

D gene: NA
V gene: TRBV6-1
J gene: TRBJ1-3
clone size: NA
CDR3 protein: CASSDAFSGNTIYF
CDR3 DNA: TGTGCCAGCAGTGACGCGTTCTCTGGAAACACCATATATTTT

D gene: TRBD1
V gene: TRBV28
J gene: TRBJ1-2
clone size: NA
CDR3 protein: CASRRDSYGYTF
CDR3 DNA: TGTGCCAGCAGACGGGACAGCTATGGCTACACCTTC

D gene: TRBD1
V gene: TRBV6-5
J gene: TRBJ1-2
clone size: NA
CDR3 protein: CASSTRDRGGGYTF
CDR3 DNA: TGTGCCAGCAGTACCCGGGACAGGGGGGGTGGCTACACCTTC

D gene: TRBD1
V gene: TRBV5-1
J gene: TRBJ1-2
clone size: NA
CDR3 protein: CASFDRDRDGYTF
CDR3 DNA: TGCGCCAGCTTTGACCGGGACAGGGATGGCTACACCTTC

D gene: NA
V gene: TRBV19
J gene: TRBJ2-2
clone size: NA
CDR3 protein: CASSPFGGGDTGELFF
CDR3 DNA: TGTGCCAGTAGCCCGTTCGGGGGAGGAGACACCGGGGAGCTGTTTTTT

D gene: NA
V gene: TRBV20-1
J gene: TRBJ1-6
clone size: NA
CDR3 protein: CSASSGNSYNSPLHF
CDR3 DNA: TGCAGTGCTAGTAGCGGGAACTCCTATAATTCACCCCTCCACTTT

D gene: TRBD1
V gene: TRBV28
J gene: TRBJ1-1
clone size: NA
CDR3 protein: CASSLFPGDRMNTEAFF
CDR3 DNA: TGTGCCAGCAGTTTATTCCCCGGGGACAGGATGAACACTGAAGCTTTCTTT

D gene: TRBD1
V gene: TRBV20-1
J gene: TRBJ1-1
clone size: NA
CDR3 protein: CSASHRQGTHTEAFF
CDR3 DNA: TGCAGTGCTAGTCATCGACAGGGAACCCACACTGAAGCTTTCTTT

D gene: NA
V gene: TRBV30
J gene: TRBJ1-5
clone size: NA
CDR3 protein: CAWSTKQGNGQPQHF
CDR3 DNA: TGTGCCTGGAGTACCAAACAGGGAAATGGTCAGCCCCAGCATTTT

D gene: TRBD1
V gene: TRBV19
J gene: TRBJ2-1
clone size: NA
CDR3 protein: CASDGGTGIHNEQFF
CDR3 DNA: TGTGCCAGTGATGGGGGGACAGGGATCCACAATGAGCAGTTCTTC

D gene: NA
V gene: TRBV12-5
J gene: TRBJ2-7
clone size: once
CDR3 protein: CASGLVALREQYF
CDR3 DNA: TGTGCTAGTGGTTTGGTAGCTCTACGGGAGCAGTACTTC

D gene: NA
V gene: TRBV7-3
J gene: TRBJ2-6
clone size: NA
CDR3 protein: CASGERGTSGANVLTF
CDR3 DNA: TGTGCCAGCGGGGAGCGAGGCACCTCTGGGGCCAACGTCCTGACTTTC

D gene: TRBD1
V gene: TRBV2
J gene: TRBJ1-6
clone size: once
CDR3 protein: CASSEDRVNSPLHF
CDR3 DNA: TGTGCCAGCAGTGAGGACAGGGTAAATTCACCCCTCCACTTT

D gene: TRBD1
V gene: TRBV12-5
J gene: TRBJ1-2
clone size: NA
CDR3 protein: CASSSGTGSSGYTF
CDR3 DNA: TGTGCTAGTTCTTCCGGGACAGGGTCTTCTGGCTACACCTTC

D gene: TRBD2
V gene: TRBV7-6
J gene: TRBJ2-1
clone size: NA
CDR3 protein: CASSLAASGGASHNEQFF
CDR3 DNA: TGTGCCAGCAGCTTAGCGGCTAGCGGGGGGGCCTCCCACAATGAGCAGTTCTTC

D gene: TRBD1
V gene: TRBV4-1
J gene: TRBJ1-3
clone size: NA
CDR3 protein: CASSPPGQGTGNTIYF
CDR3 DNA: TGCGCCAGCAGCCCACCGGGACAGGGGACTGGAAACACCATATATTTT

D gene: TRBD2
V gene: TRBV7-3
J gene: TRBJ2-3
clone size: NA
CDR3 protein: CASTAGPAGGTDTQYF
CDR3 DNA: TGTGCCAGCACCGCCGGGCCCGCGGGGGGCACAGATACGCAGTATTTT

D gene: NA
V gene: TRBV28
J gene: TRBJ2-7
clone size: NA
CDR3 protein: CASIDREAYEQYF
CDR3 DNA: TGTGCCAGCATCGACAGGGAGGCCTACGAGCAGTACTTC

D gene: TRBD1
V gene: TRBV6-2/TRBV6-3
J gene: TRBJ2-2
clone size: once
CDR3 protein: CASSYRTGHAGELFF
CDR3 DNA: TGTGCCAGCAGTTACCGGACAGGGCACGCCGGGGAGCTGTTTTTT

D gene: TRBD2
V gene: TRBV29-1
J gene: TRBJ2-2
clone size: NA
CDR3 protein: CSVEDAMGLAGGPPGELFF
CDR3 DNA: TGCAGCGTTGAAGATGCGATGGGACTAGCGGGGGGGCCCCCCGGGGAGCTGTTTTTT

D gene: TRBD1
V gene: TRBV10-1
J gene: TRBJ1-1
clone size: NA
CDR3 protein: CASLSSWGEEQGARGTEAFF
CDR3 DNA: TGCGCCAGCTTGAGCAGTTGGGGTGAAGAACAGGGGGCGCGAGGCACTGAAGCTTTCTTT

D gene: TRBD2
V gene: TRBV11-2
J gene: TRBJ2-1
clone size: few
CDR3 protein: CASSPPGLAGWNEQFF
CDR3 DNA: TGTGCCAGCAGCCCACCGGGACTAGCGGGATGGAATGAGCAGTTCTTC

D gene: NA
V gene: TRBV28
J gene: TRBJ1-1
clone size: NA
CDR3 protein: CASSGAANRYTEAFF
CDR3 DNA: TGTGCCAGCAGTGGGGCAGCTAATAGGTACACTGAAGCTTTCTTT

D gene: NA
V gene: TRBV4-1
J gene: TRBJ1-3
clone size: NA
CDR3 protein: CASSLVNRAGNTIYF
CDR3 DNA: TGCGCCAGCAGCCTCGTGAACAGGGCTGGAAACACCATATATTTT

D gene: NA
V gene: TRBV19
J gene: TRBJ2-2
clone size: NA
CDR3 protein: CASLTGQGTGELFF
CDR3 DNA: TGTGCCAGTTTAACAGGGCAAGGAACCGGGGAGCTGTTTTTT

D gene: TRBD1
V gene: TRBV30
J gene: TRBJ1-4
clone size: NA
CDR3 protein: CAWRDRSNEKLFF
CDR3 DNA: TGTGCCTGGCGGGACAGATCGAATGAAAAACTGTTTTTT

D gene: TRBD1
V gene: TRBV10-3
J gene: TRBJ2-2
clone size: NA
CDR3 protein: CAISEARQGAGSPGELFF
CDR3 DNA: TGTGCCATCAGTGAGGCCCGACAGGGGGCCGGGTCTCCCGGGGAGCTGTTTTTT

D gene: NA
V gene: TRBV3-1/TRBV3-2
J gene: TRBJ1-3
clone size: once
CDR3 protein: CASSQENRESGNTIYF
CDR3 DNA: TGTGCCAGCAGCCAAGAAAACAGGGAATCTGGAAACACCATATATTTT

D gene: TRBD2
V gene: TRBV5-1
J gene: TRBJ2-3
clone size: NA
CDR3 protein: CASSLEAGSADTQYF
CDR3 DNA: TGCGCCAGCAGCTTGGAAGCGGGGTCGGCAGATACGCAGTATTTT

D gene: TRBD1
V gene: TRBV28
J gene: TRBJ1-2
clone size: NA
CDR3 protein: CASSPQRGRGHGYTF
CDR3 DNA: TGTGCCAGCAGTCCCCAACGAGGTAGGGGGCACGGCTACACCTTC

D gene: TRBD2
V gene: TRBV2
J gene: TRBJ2-2
clone size: NA
CDR3 protein: CASSPRGSGGASNTGELFF
CDR3 DNA: TGTGCCAGCAGTCCCCGCGGTAGCGGGGGGGCCTCGAACACCGGGGAGCTGTTTTTT

D gene: NA
V gene: TRBV6-5
J gene: TRBJ1-1
clone size: NA
CDR3 protein: CASSYRWGKRAEAFF
CDR3 DNA: TGTGCCAGCAGTTACCGCTGGGGCAAGCGAGCTGAAGCTTTCTTT

D gene: NA
V gene: TRBV5-6
J gene: TRBJ2-7
clone size: NA
CDR3 protein: CASSTGQQYEQYF
CDR3 DNA: TGTGCCAGCAGCACCGGACAGCAGTACGAGCAGTACTTC

D gene: NA
V gene: TRBV3-1/TRBV3-2
J gene: TRBJ2-3
clone size: NA
CDR3 protein: CASSQDRLYTDTQYF
CDR3 DNA: TGTGCCAGCAGCCAAGATAGACTGTACACAGATACGCAGTATTTT

D gene: TRBD1
V gene: TRBV10-3
J gene: TRBJ1-4
clone size: NA
CDR3 protein: CAISPNTGGTNEKLFF
CDR3 DNA: TGTGCCATCAGTCCGAACACAGGGGGGACTAATGAAAAACTGTTTTTT

D gene: NA
V gene: TRBV18
J gene: TRBJ2-5
clone size: NA
CDR3 protein: CASSRRDFQETQYF
CDR3 DNA: TGTGCCAGCTCACGACGGGACTTCCAAGAGACCCAGTACTTC

D gene: NA
V gene: TRBV7-2
J gene: TRBJ2-7
clone size: NA
CDR3 protein: CASSPMQGEQYF
CDR3 DNA: TGTGCCAGCAGCCCGATGCAGGGCGAGCAGTACTTC

D gene: NA
V gene: TRBV9
J gene: TRBJ2-5
clone size: once
CDR3 protein: CASSVGQGKETQYF
CDR3 DNA: TGTGCCAGCAGCGTAGGGCAGGGAAAAGAGACCCAGTACTTC

D gene: TRBD2
V gene: TRBV5-1
J gene: TRBJ2-5
clone size: NA
CDR3 protein: CASTRTSGGSETQYF
CDR3 DNA: TGCGCCAGCACCAGGACTAGCGGGGGGTCGGAGACCCAGTACTTC

D gene: NA
V gene: TRBV13
J gene: TRBJ2-7
clone size: NA
CDR3 protein: CASAEGPQESYEQYF
CDR3 DNA: TGTGCCAGCGCTGAGGGTCCCCAAGAAAGCTACGAGCAGTACTTC

D gene: NA
V gene: TRBV15
J gene: TRBJ1-1
clone size: NA
CDR3 protein: CATSRDANTGFVEAFF
CDR3 DNA: TGTGCCACCAGCAGAGATGCCAATACAGGGTTTGTTGAAGCTTTCTTT

D gene: TRBD2
V gene: TRBV10-2
J gene: TRBJ2-6
clone size: NA
CDR3 protein: CGSGGGDSGANVLTF
CDR3 DNA: TGCGGCAGCGGGGGGGGAGACTCTGGGGCCAACGTCCTGACTTTC

D gene: TRBD1
V gene: TRBV5-1
J gene: TRBJ1-2
clone size: NA
CDR3 protein: CASRSPGQGIYGYTF
CDR3 DNA: TGCGCCAGCAGATCACCGGGACAGGGGATCTATGGCTACACCTTC

D gene: NA
V gene: TRBV20-1
J gene: TRBJ1-5
clone size: NA
CDR3 protein: CSASPGNQPQHF
CDR3 DNA: TGCAGTGCTAGTCCGGGGAATCAGCCCCAGCATTTT

D gene: TRBD2
V gene: TRBV11-3
J gene: TRBJ2-3
clone size: NA
CDR3 protein: CASSLGLAGPGGGDTQYF
CDR3 DNA: TGTGCCAGCAGCTTAGGGCTAGCGGGCCCCGGAGGTGGAGATACGCAGTATTTT

D gene: TRBD1
V gene: TRBV10-3
J gene: TRBJ2-1
clone size: NA
CDR3 protein: CAIRADRGGYNEQFF
CDR3 DNA: TGTGCCATCAGAGCCGACAGGGGAGGCTACAATGAGCAGTTCTTC

D gene: TRBD1
V gene: TRBV5-4
J gene: TRBJ1-2
clone size: NA
CDR3 protein: CASSSTGGGGYTF
CDR3 DNA: TGTGCCAGCAGCTCAACAGGGGGGGGAGGCTACACCTTC